These 7 T cell receptor beta chains originate from one sample sequenced in a study of radiation and T cells in renal cell carcinoma (TCRdb year 2020). Library preparation used the immunoSEQ multiplex PCR assay. The source is immuneACCESS, and TCRdb retained only in-frame sequences with V and J called. Part of the clones is not carried over; for the studies checked, unresolved V genes explain less than half of this, and the remainder is unexplained. In this sample the table shows about 49,000 clones, 75% to 85% of which occur a single time. Clones ranked in the top ten supply 25% to 35% of the sample. In light of the paper, this sample's time point label describes: baseline pretreatment blood. The treatment or condition tag for this specimen amounts to: 15 Gy SBRT to primary tumor, nephrectomy 4 weeks later. Material: blood, obtained from a patient whose treatment included radiotherapy and nephrectomy. The receptor set was obtained from a woman in her 70s with renal cell carcinoma.

V gene TRBV27 combines with J gene TRBJ1-5; TRBD1 matches at 7 bases. This CDR3 region has 17 residues. Germline V gives CDR1 MNHEY, CDR2 SMNVEV (reference sequence). V lost 5 bases to trimming and J lost 1 base; unmatched junction nucleotides: 11. The CDR3 coding sequence is TGTGCCAGCAGTCCGAAGACAGGGAGGGGAAGCAATCAGCCCCAGCATTTT. Residues: CASSPKTGRGSNQPQHF.

The CDR3 nucleotides read TGTGCCAGCAGCTTGGGCCTAGCGGGAGTATACGAGCAGTACTTC. It is translated as CASSLGLAGVYEQYF. The V gene is TRBV7-9, the J gene TRBJ2-7; 10 bases agree with TRBD2. This CDR3 region has 15 residues. Germline trimming cut 3 bases from V and 4 bases from J; bases unmatched to any gene: 6. CDR1 SEHNR and CDR2 FQNEAQ come from the germline V gene (reference sequence).

This chain links TRBV19 with TRBJ1-2, with 8 nucleotides matching TRBD1. Germline V gene lookup returns CDR1 LNHDA and CDR2 SQIVND (reference sequence). This CDR3 is 14 amino acids long. J lost 4 bases, V lost 5 bases, and 6 bases had no gene match. CDR3 region: CASSAAGQGYGYTF. The CDR3 DNA sequence: TGTGCCAGTAGTGCGGCTGGACAGGGCTATGGCTACACCTTC.

DNA of the CDR3: TGTGCCAGTAGTACAGGTGGCTGGGGGGCAAGAGAAAAACTGTTTTTT. Its translation is CASSTGGWGAREKLFF. The gene calls are TRBV19 and TRBJ1-4; possibly TRBD1 for D (6 bases). Trimming removed 4 bases at V and 8 bases at J, with 20 bases between. This CDR3 spans 16 amino acids. CDR1 and CDR2 (germline): LNHDA, SQIVND (reference sequence).

V usage is TRBV7-9 and J usage is TRBJ1-1; 9 bases line up with TRBD1. The CDR3 consists of 16 residues. From germline, CDR1 is SEHNR and CDR2 FQNEAQ (reference sequence). With 3 bases clipped from V and 1 base from J, the junction kept 6 bases outside the gene matches. This CDR3 is CASSFGQGFGNTEAFF. The CDR3 DNA sequence: TGTGCCAGCAGCTTTGGACAGGGGTTCGGGAACACTGAAGCTTTCTTT.

The J gene is TRBJ2-7, the V gene TRBV10-3; possibly TRBD1 for D (8 bases). The CDR3 has 15 residues. Germline V gives CDR1 ENHRY, CDR2 SYGVKD. The V gene lost 3 bases and the J gene lost 5 bases, with 17 bases spanning the gap. Here the CDR3 reads CAISDSRQGRDEQYF. CDR3 coding DNA: TGTGCCATCAGTGACTCCCGACAGGGGAGGGACGAGCAGTACTTC.

This sequence joins TRBV19 and TRBJ2-7, with TRBD2 matching over 7 bases. This CDR3 is 14 amino acids long. Trimming took 4 bases from V and 7 from J; bases not matched to a gene: 10. Germline V lookup: CDR1 LNHDA, CDR2 SQIVND (reference sequence). This CDR3 reads CASSTQRGAGEQYF. The DNA for the CDR3 is TGTGCCAGTAGTACTCAAAGGGGAGCGGGAGAGCAGTACTTC.